This passage covers 25 T cell receptor beta chains from one sample sequenced in a study of beta chain features in type 1 diabetes (dated by TCRdb to 2016 to 2019). General conclusions and limits of the study: A moderate but significant shortening of TCRB CDR3 length was observed in type 1 diabetes patients in all four CD4+ subsets.

To prepare the library, the immunoSEQ multiplex PCR assay was applied. The High Capacity cDNA Reverse Transcription Kit was used to reverse transcribe all of the isolated RNA, meaning that expressed TCRB transcripts were what got sequenced. The clones in this table, taken by TCRdb from immuneACCESS, are in-frame only. Not every clone is retained; where verified, under half of the shortfall comes from an unresolved V gene, and the cause of the rest is unknown. This sample is represented by about 340,000 clones; roughly 12% of them were singletons. The ten largest clones represent 0.015% of the sample. Their antigens are not known. The sequencing sample was made of naive CD4+ T cells from blood. This sample's cell subset or site label indicates: true naive CD4+ T cells. The receptors were sampled from a woman aged 18-35 years with type 1 diabetes.

This chain joins TRBV7-2 and TRBJ2-3, with 9 nucleotides matching TRBD2. Germline V gene lookup returns CDR1 SGHTA and CDR2 FQGNSA. The ends lost 2 bases at V and 4 bases at J; junction bases unmatched: 13. The CDR3 loop spans 18 amino acids. The CDR3 nucleotides are TGTGCCAGCAGCTTATCCCCCTCGGGAGCGGGAGGTCCAGATACGCAGTATTTT. Protein: CASSLSPSGAGGPDTQYF.

This clone has only a few counts. A read error may produce the germline difference seen at one junction end. The chain recombines TRBV7-2 with TRBJ2-3; 7 nucleotides match TRBD1. Germline V gene lookup returns CDR1 SGHTA and CDR2 FQGNSA. The CDR3 sequence is 17 residues long. The CDR3 region has the DNA TGTGCCAGCAGTTTAGAGGTGGGGACAGAGGCACTAGTTACGCAGTATTTT. It encodes CASSLEVGTEALVTQYF.

CDR3: CASSLGLAGFEEQYV. CDR3 nucleotides: TGTGCCAGCAGCTTGGGTCTAGCGGGCTTCGAGGAGCAGTACGTC. V and J are TRBV5-4 and TRBJ2-7, with 8 nucleotides matching TRBD2. Unmatched junction bases numbered 9, after V lost 0 bases and J lost 7 bases. There are 15 residues in the CDR3. CDR1 is SGHNT, CDR2 YYREEE, per germline (reference sequence).

This clone occurred a few times. In DNA form, the CDR3 reads TGTGCCAGCTCACCGTCCGGGACGGGGGGCGCCTACGAGCAGTACTTC. Encoded protein: CASSPSGTGGAYEQYF. The chain links TRBV18 to TRBJ2-7, with a weak D call TRBD2 (7 bases). The germline CDR1 and CDR2 sequences are KGHSH and LQKENI. The CDR3 runs 16 residues. V gave up 3 bases and J gave up 2 bases, with 17 bases separating them.

This clone appeared a few times. This chain joins TRBV4-3 and TRBJ2-1; 8 bases are a match to TRBD2. The CDR3 extends over 15 amino acids. Germline V lookup: CDR1 LGHNA, CDR2 YSLEER. V gave up 2 bases and J gave up 6 bases; unmatched junction bases: 6. CDR3 amino acids: CASSQFLAGINEQFF. The DNA for the CDR3 is TGCGCCAGCAGCCAATTTTTAGCGGGAATCAATGAGCAGTTCTTC.

This clone was counted only a few times. The V call is TRBV18, the J call TRBJ2-1; 10 bases agree with TRBD1. Per germline, CDR1 KGHSH and CDR2 LQKENI. The CDR3 is made up of 15 amino acids. With V trimmed by 3 bases and J by 6 bases, 5 bases remained unmatched. CDR3 protein: CASSPIGTGVNEQFF. The CDR3 DNA is TGTGCCAGCTCACCGATCGGGACAGGGGTCAATGAGCAGTTCTTC.

The chain uses TRBV7-8 and TRBJ1-5; D possibly corresponds to TRBD1 (5 bases). V shed 3 bases and J shed 0 bases, with 18 bases lying between them. The CDR3 sequence is 18 residues long. The V gene's germline CDR1 is SGHVS and CDR2 FQNEAQ. This CDR3 is CASSLVRGTAYSNQPQHF. The CDR3, as DNA: TGTGCCAGCAGCTTGGTTCGCGGGACGGCGTATAGCAATCAGCCCCAGCATTTT.

The chain combines TRBV19 with TRBJ1-2; no firm D call. This CDR3 has 15 residues. The V end was cut by 7 bases, the J end by 5 bases, with 20 bases between. Looked up from germline, CDR1 is LNHDA and CDR2 is SQIVND (reference sequence). In nucleotides, the CDR3 is TGTGCCAGTACCAAGGAGGCGGCTGGGGAATATGGCTACACCTTC. As protein: CASTKEAAGEYGYTF.

Written as DNA, the CDR3 is TGCGCCAGCAGCCAAACAGGGGATAATGAAAAACTGTTTTTT. Protein product: CASSQTGDNEKLFF. This rearrangement joins TRBV4-3 to TRBJ1-4; 7 bases are a match to TRBD1. Germline V lookup: CDR1 LGHNA, CDR2 YSLEER. The CDR3 runs to 14 residues. Trimming took 2 bases from V and 4 from J; bases not matched to a gene: 1.

This clone has only a few counts. This sequence joins TRBV7-2 and TRBJ2-3; D gene ambiguous. This CDR3 spans 12 amino acids. Germline-derived CDR1 and CDR2 are SGHTA and FQGNSA. The V gene lost 5 bases and the J gene lost 6 bases, with 9 bases spanning the gap. In DNA form, the CDR3 reads TGTGCCAGCAGCCGACCAGCGGATACGCAGTATTTT. Amino acid sequence: CASSRPADTQYF.

V usage is TRBV7-2 and J usage is TRBJ2-5; D may be TRBD1 (6 bases). The CDR3 has 15 amino acids. The germline V gene has CDR1 SGHTA and CDR2 FQGNSA. Trimming left V 4 bases short and J 3 bases short, with 15 bases between. The CDR3 nucleotides read TGTGCCAGCAGCTCCCGACGCCGGGACAAAGAGACCCAGTACTTC. Residues: CASSSRRRDKETQYF.

V and J are TRBV19 and TRBJ2-7, with TRBD1 matching 8 bases. The CDR3 runs to 13 residues. Germline trimming cut 5 bases from V and 3 bases from J; bases unmatched to any gene: 3. The V gene's germline CDR1 is LNHDA and CDR2 SQIVND (reference sequence). The chain's CDR3 is CASSPRGHYEQYF. CDR3 nucleotides: TGTGCCAGTAGTCCCAGGGGGCACTACGAGCAGTACTTC.

The table lists this clone with a few counts. DNA for the CDR3: TGTGCCAGCAGCCTAGTATCACGGGGTTCCGAGACCCAGTACTTC. Amino acid sequence: CASSLVSRGSETQYF. The chain joins TRBV5-6 to TRBJ2-5, with D perhaps TRBD2 (5 bases). The CDR3 has 15 residues. Germline CDR1 is SGHDT and CDR2 is YYEEEE. V shed 4 bases and J shed 5 bases, with 18 bases lying between them.

Many counts were recorded for this clone. The genes are TRBV29-1 and TRBJ2-7; TRBD2 matches at 7 bases. The CDR3 is 12 amino acids. Per germline, CDR1 SQVTM and CDR2 ANQGSEA. V shed 4 bases and J 3 bases; nucleotides not matched to a gene: 3. The CDR3, as DNA: TGCAGCGTTGGCGGGAGCTTCTACGAGCAGTACTTC. Translated, it gives CSVGGSFYEQYF.

This clone was recorded a few times. The chain carries TRBV19 and TRBJ1-1; a possible D gene is TRBD1 (5 bases). Germline V gene lookup returns CDR1 LNHDA and CDR2 SQIVND (reference sequence). This CDR3 is 16 amino acids long. V lost 6 bases and J 1 base, leaving 18 bases between the germline ends. The CDR3 DNA follows: TGTGCCAGTAGCGCGACGAACAGGAAAAGGAACACTGAAGCTTTCTTT. Residues: CASSATNRKRNTEAFF.

The sample holds a few counts of this clone. J is TRBJ1-5 and V is TRBV27; 9 positions match TRBD1. The CDR3 totals 14 residues. V lost 6 bases, J lost 3 bases, and 3 bases stayed unmatched. Germline V CDR1 and CDR2: MNHEY, SMNVEV (reference sequence). CDR3 sequence: CASSWTGDNQPQHF. Here the CDR3 DNA reads TGTGCCAGCAGCTGGACAGGGGACAATCAGCCCCAGCATTTT.

There are a few counts of this clone. V gene TRBV29-1 combines with J gene TRBJ1-2; weak D call: TRBD1 (6 bases). V lost 5 bases and J lost 7, with 17 bases in between. Germline CDR1 reads SQVTM; CDR2 reads ANQGSEA. The CDR3 is 13 amino acids. This CDR3 is CSVLEQGPSGYTF. DNA of the CDR3: TGCAGCGTTTTAGAACAGGGCCCCTCTGGCTACACCTTC.

Only a few counts were recorded for this clone. The genes are TRBV29-1 and TRBJ2-1, with 9 bases identical to TRBD1. From germline, CDR1 is SQVTM and CDR2 ANQGSEA. Trimming removed 7 bases from V and 9 bases from J; junction bases left unmatched: 10. The CDR3 is made up of 13 amino acids. Here the CDR3 DNA reads TGCAGCGGGACACCGGGACAGGGCCGTGAGCAGTTCTTC. Translated, it gives CSGTPGQGREQFF.

The chain employs TRBV7-2 and TRBJ2-4; a weak D match, TRBD2 (5 bases). V lost 1 base and J lost 5, with 12 bases in between. CDR1 SGHTA and CDR2 FQGNSA come from the germline V gene. The CDR3 totals 15 residues. DNA of the CDR3: TGTGCCAGCAGCTTAGTTTCCGGGGAACAAAACATTCAGTACTTC. Encoded protein: CASSLVSGEQNIQYF.

The chain has TRBV12-5 and TRBJ2-3; weak D call: TRBD2 (5 bases). The V end was cut by 5 bases, the J end by 4 bases, with 7 bases between. This CDR3 has 12 amino acids. CDR1 LGHNT and CDR2 FRNRAP come from the germline V gene. As DNA, the CDR3 is TGTGCTAGTGGTCGAGGGCCAGATACGCAGTATTTT. It yields the protein CASGRGPDTQYF.

This clone was detected only a few times. V usage is TRBV6-4 and J usage is TRBJ2-7; D is possibly TRBD1 (5 bases). This CDR3 has 15 residues. CDR1 and CDR2 from the germline V gene are MRHNA and SNTAGT. V lost 6 bases and J lost 4, with 19 bases in between. The CDR3 region is CASSPCLGHNYEQYV. The CDR3 DNA reads TGTGCCAGCAGCCCCTGCTTGGGGCATAATTACGAGCAGTACGTC.

This chain links TRBV27 with TRBJ2-7; a possible D gene is TRBD1 (5 bases). Trimming cost V 11 bases and J 4 bases, with 18 bases left between them. Germline loops: CDR1 MNHEY, CDR2 SMNVEV (reference sequence). The CDR3 contains 13 residues. CDR3 DNA: TGTGCCGTCGGAGTCAAGGGGTGGTACGAGCAGTACTTC. This encodes CAVGVKGWYEQYF.

This clone was recorded a few times. This chain uses TRBV30 with TRBJ2-7; TRBD2 aligns across 11 bases. The CDR3 sequence is 17 residues long. Germline assignment: CDR1 GTSNPN and CDR2 SVGIG (reference sequence). The trim removed 0 bases at V and 6 bases at J, leaving 13 bases unmatched. CDR3 region: CAWSVGSLRLAGGEQYV. In nucleotides, the CDR3 is TGTGCCTGGAGTGTAGGGTCCCTTAGGCTAGCGGGAGGCGAGCAGTACGTC.

This clone was seen only a few times. This chain uses TRBV9 with TRBJ2-7; the match to TRBD2 covers 7 bases. Germline assignment: CDR1 SGDLS and CDR2 YYNGEE. This CDR3 region has 16 residues. V gave up 5 bases and J gave up 1 base; unmatched junction bases: 12. The CDR3 region is CASSLWLADYSYEQYV. In DNA, the CDR3 is TGTGCCAGCAGTCTCTGGCTAGCGGATTATTCCTACGAGCAGTACGTC.

A single count supports this clone. For the CDR3, the DNA is TGTGCCAGCAGTGGGGACAGGGGGCGGCATGAGCAGTTCTTC. Translated: CASSGDRGRHEQFF. This chain uses TRBV6-5 with TRBJ2-1, with 12 bases fitting TRBD1. This CDR3 has 14 amino acids. V trimming: 5 bases; J trimming: 8 bases; junction bases outside the gene matches: 4. Germline V gives CDR1 MNHEY, CDR2 SVGAGI.